These 5 T cell receptor beta chains were sequenced from one sample in a study of OX40 agonist ivuxolimab in advanced cancers. Repertoires were generated with immunoSEQ multiplex PCR, while TCRdb's copy carries only in-frame clones and drops some. The sample has around 39,000 clones; nearly 80% are singletons. Material: CD4+ or CD8+ T cells sorted from blood, obtained in a trial of the OX40 agonist ivuxolimab. These receptors came from an adult with an advanced solid tumor such as melanoma, head and neck, liver or kidney cancer.

V gene TRBV18 combines with J gene TRBJ2-5, with 8 bases matching TRBD2. This CDR3 comprises 16 residues. J lost 2 bases, V lost 2 bases, and 7 bases had no gene match. Germline values: CDR1 KGHSH, CDR2 LQKENI. CDR3 loop: CASSPIGAGEQETQYF. CDR3 nucleotides: TGTGCCAGCTCACCAATAGGAGCGGGGGAACAAGAGACCCAGTACTTC.

The rearrangement uses TRBV25-1 and TRBJ2-5, with unresolved D. V shed 2 bases and J shed 4 bases, with 8 bases lying between them. CDR1 MGHDK and CDR2 SYGVNS come from the germline V gene. The CDR3 extends over 13 amino acids. The CDR3 loop is CASSEGSTETQYF. Written as DNA, the CDR3 is TGTGCCAGCAGTGAAGGATCTACAGAGACCCAGTACTTC.

The chain couples TRBV28 to TRBJ1-2, with D tentatively TRBD1 (6 bases). The V end was cut by 7 bases, the J end by 4 bases, with 25 bases between. Germline loops: CDR1 MDHEN, CDR2 SYDVKM. This CDR3 region has 17 residues. The CDR3 is CASIGGAGALSLYGYTF. In DNA, the CDR3 is TGTGCCAGCATCGGGGGGGCAGGGGCCTTATCTCTCTATGGCTACACCTTC.

The chain employs TRBV6-6 and TRBJ1-2; a possible D gene is TRBD1 (6 bases). The CDR3 has 16 amino acids. V was clipped by 2 bases and J by 0 bases, with 13 bases between them. Germline CDR1 MNHNY, CDR2 SVGAGI (reference sequence). CDR3 sequence (DNA): TGTGCCAGCAGTTACGGGCAGGGGTTAGCTAACTATGGCTACACCTTC. Translation: CASSYGQGLANYGYTF.

This clone appeared once. The V gene is TRBV21-1, the J gene TRBJ1-5. TRBV21-1 represents a pseudogene. This CDR3 spans 14 amino acids. The CDR3 DNA is TGTGCCCCCCGAGGGGGGGGTAGCAATCAGCCCCAGCATTTT. It translates to CAPRGGGSNQPQHF.